This TCR beta chain was sequenced in a study of blood T cells in healthy people across ages. Study details: Through template switching, about one barcoded beta molecule was captured per two T cells, as measured in model experiments.

With regard to this clonotype: Its antigen remains unknown.

Healthy Caucasians from Russia aged roughly 6 to 100 served as donors. For the second PCR, which ran for 7 to 11 cycles, a sample-barcoded 5' primer and a J-beta primer mix were used. TCRdb ran MiXCR on the 5' RACE reads and lists one entry per CDR3 protein. This table has approximately 2,000,000 distinct CDR3 sequences, roughly two fifths appearing once. V was shortened by 0 bases and J by 1 base, with 9 bases between the two germline ends. In germline, CDR1 is MNHEY, CDR2 SVGAGI. CDR3 length: 15 residues. General study findings and limits: CMV infection status of these donors was not known. Leaving the PBMCs unsorted stopped any conclusive comparison of naive versus antigen-experienced cells.

The sequence derives from a human donor in good health. The chain has TRBV6-5 and TRBJ1-2; the D gene is possibly TRBD1 (5 bases). Specimen: blood. Written as DNA, the CDR3 is TGTGCCAGCAGTTACTCCGGTGACAGTAACTATGGCTACACCTTC. Translated, it gives CASSYSGDSNYGYTF.